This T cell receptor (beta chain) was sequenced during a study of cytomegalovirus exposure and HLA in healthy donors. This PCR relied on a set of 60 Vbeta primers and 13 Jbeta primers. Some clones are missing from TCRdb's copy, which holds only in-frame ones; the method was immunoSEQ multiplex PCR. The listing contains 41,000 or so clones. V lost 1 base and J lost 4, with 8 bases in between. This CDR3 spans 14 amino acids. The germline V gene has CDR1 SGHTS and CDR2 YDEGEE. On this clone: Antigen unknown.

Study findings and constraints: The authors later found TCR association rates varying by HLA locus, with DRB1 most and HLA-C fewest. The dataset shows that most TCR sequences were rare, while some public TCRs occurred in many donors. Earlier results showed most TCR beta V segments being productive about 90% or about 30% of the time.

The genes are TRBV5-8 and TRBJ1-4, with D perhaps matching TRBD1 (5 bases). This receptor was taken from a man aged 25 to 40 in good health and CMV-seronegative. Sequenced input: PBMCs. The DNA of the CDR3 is TGTGCCAGCAGCTTGCAGGGTTTTAATGAAAAACTGTTTTTT. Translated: CASSLQGFNEKLFF.